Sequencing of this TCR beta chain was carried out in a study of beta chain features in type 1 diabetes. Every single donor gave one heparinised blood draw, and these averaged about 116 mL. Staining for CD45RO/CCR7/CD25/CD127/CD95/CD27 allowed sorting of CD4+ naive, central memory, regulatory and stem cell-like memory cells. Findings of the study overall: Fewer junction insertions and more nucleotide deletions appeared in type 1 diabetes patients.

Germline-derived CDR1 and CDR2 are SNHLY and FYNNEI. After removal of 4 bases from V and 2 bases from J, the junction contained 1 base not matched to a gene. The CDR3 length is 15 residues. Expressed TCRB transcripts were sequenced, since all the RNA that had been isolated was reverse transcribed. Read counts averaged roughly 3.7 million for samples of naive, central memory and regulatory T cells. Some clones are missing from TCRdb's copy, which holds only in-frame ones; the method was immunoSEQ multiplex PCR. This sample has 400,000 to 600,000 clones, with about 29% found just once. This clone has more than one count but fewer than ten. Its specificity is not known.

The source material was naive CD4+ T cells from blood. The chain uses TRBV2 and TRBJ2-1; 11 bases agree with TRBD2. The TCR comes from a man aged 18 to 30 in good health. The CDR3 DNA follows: TGTGCCAGCAGTGCACTAGCGGGAGCCTACAATGAGCAGTTCTTC. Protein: CASSALAGAYNEQFF.